A selection of T cell receptor beta chains follows, all from one sample in a study of long-term antiretroviral therapy in people with HIV. Clones were read by immunoSEQ multiplex PCR, and TCRdb kept only the in-frame ones, dropping some. This table holds some 25,000 clones, approximately 88% found once. Sequences were derived from unsorted PBMCs, sampled about 4.1 years after starting antiretroviral therapy. Receptors originate from a man aged 30 to 39 with HIV. CDR3s include the opening cysteine and the closing phenylalanine or tryptophan. The D gene is left open where the match is weak. Only some rows state a clone size, as once, few, many or a class for expanded clones.

V	D	J	size	CDR3	DNA
TRBV5-6	NA	TRBJ2-7	NA	CASSLRLYEQYF	TGTGCCAGCAGCTTGCGGCTCTACGAGCAGTACTTC
TRBV6-5	NA	TRBJ2-5	NA	CASSYFQGETQYF	TGTGCCAGCAGTTACTTTCAGGGGGAGACCCAGTACTTC
TRBV7-2	TRBD2	TRBJ2-2	few	CASSFLTSGSEGGELFF	TGTGCCAGCAGCTTTCTGACTAGCGGGAGTGAAGGCGGGGAGCTGTTTTTT
TRBV11-2	NA	TRBJ1-1	NA	CASLNRAPNTEAFF	TGTGCCAGCCTAAACCGGGCTCCGAACACTGAAGCTTTCTTT
TRBV18	TRBD2	TRBJ2-7	NA	CASSIGWVSGGASSYEQYF	TGTGCCAGCTCGATCGGCTGGGTTAGCGGGGGGGCGAGCTCCTACGAGCAGTACTTC
TRBV7-8	TRBD1	TRBJ2-5	NA	CASSSLPGQVWQETQYF	TGTGCCAGCAGCTCACTACCGGGACAGGTCTGGCAAGAGACCCAGTACTTC
TRBV7-2	NA	TRBJ2-1	NA	CASTSGPYSYNEQFF	TGTGCCAGCACCTCCGGGCCTTACTCCTACAATGAGCAGTTCTTC
TRBV5-4	NA	TRBJ2-3	NA	CASSCSGSTDTQYF	TGTGCCAGCAGCTGTAGCGGATCCACAGATACGCAGTATTTT
TRBV7-2	TRBD1	TRBJ2-7	medium-sized	CASSRDRGTHEQYF	TGTGCCAGCAGCAGGGACAGGGGGACCCACGAGCAGTACTTC
TRBV25-1	NA	TRBJ1-2	NA	CASSDGRYGYTF	TGTGCCAGCAGTGATGGGCGATATGGCTACACCTTC
TRBV2	NA	TRBJ2-3	NA	CASKGTDTQYF	TGTGCCAGCAAGGGGACAGATACGCAGTATTTT
TRBV6-1	NA	TRBJ2-5	NA	CASSEARGETQYF	TGTGCCAGCAGTGAAGCTCGGGGCGAGACCCAGTACTTC
TRBV5-1	NA	TRBJ2-5	once	CASSFQETQYF	TGCGCCAGCAGCTTCCAAGAGACCCAGTACTTC
TRBV6-1	NA	TRBJ2-1	few	CASSEVHGNEQFF	TGTGCCAGCAGTGAAGTACATGGAAATGAGCAGTTCTTC
TRBV9	NA	TRBJ2-7	NA	CASSVVAGSYEQYF	TGTGCCAGCAGCGTAGTGGCGGGGAGCTACGAGCAGTACTTC
TRBV5-1	TRBD1	TRBJ2-4	NA	CASSLVVRGRAKNIQYF	TGCGCCAGCAGCTTGGTGGTCAGGGGGCGAGCCAAAAACATTCAGTACTTC